This is a list of T cell receptor beta chains from one sample in a study of T-cell memory formation after mild COVID-19. MiXCR, applied by TCRdb to the 5' RACE reads, yields one record per CDR3 protein. In the table there are about 340,000 distinct CDR3 sequences, roughly 13% of which are singletons. Material: PBMCs or a T cell subset sorted from them (not recorded which). The receptors come from a man younger than 35 who had mild COVID-19 (a few samples of this study predate the infection). Cell type and time point are not known. Both conserved end residues are part of each CDR3. The D gene is left open where the match is weak. The size field is filled for only some rows; it gives once, few, many or a size class.

J gene	V gene	clone size	D gene	CDR3 protein	CDR3 DNA
TRBJ2-1	TRBV12-3/TRBV12-4	many	TRBD1	CASSLRQGPNEQFF	TGTGCCAGCAGTTTAAGACAGGGCCCCAATGAGCAGTTCTTC
TRBJ1-5	TRBV6-2/TRBV6-3	many	NA	CASSPQGGNQPQHF	TGTGCCAGCAGTCCTCAGGGTGGGAATCAGCCCCAGCATTTT
TRBJ2-7	TRBV7-9	few	NA	CASSLSSYQQYF	TGTGCCAGCAGTCTAAGCTCCTACCAGCAGTACTTC
TRBJ1-2	TRBV5-1	NA	NA	CASSLSFGPDYGYTF	TGCGCCAGCAGCTTGAGTTTCGGTCCCGACTATGGCTACACCTTC
TRBJ1-1	TRBV4-3	few	NA	CASSQLGTADTEAFF	TGCGCCAGCAGCCAACTCGGGACGGCGGACACTGAAGCTTTCTTT
TRBJ2-3	TRBV5-1	few	NA	CASRLDRPDTQYF	TGCGCCAGCAGACTGGACCGGCCAGATACGCAGTATTTT
TRBJ1-2	TRBV4-2	NA	TRBD1	CASSPSGQGGGYTF	TGTGCCAGCAGCCCTTCCGGACAGGGGGGTGGCTACACCTTC
TRBJ1-1	TRBV29-1	NA	NA	CSGAEIRQTVTEAFF	TGCAGCGGGGCCGAGATTCGACAGACGGTCACTGAAGCTTTCTTT
TRBJ1-5	TRBV2	NA	NA	CASSGGAGSGQPQHF	TGTGCCAGCAGTGGGGGGGCAGGGTCGGGACAGCCCCAGCATTTT
TRBJ2-1	TRBV7-3	few	TRBD2	CASSLFGSGALNEQFF	TGTGCCAGCAGCTTATTCGGTAGCGGGGCTTTGAATGAGCAGTTCTTC
TRBJ2-1	TRBV5-1	NA	NA	CASSLWTGGLGEQFF	TGCGCCAGCAGCTTGTGGACCGGAGGGTTGGGTGAGCAGTTCTTC
TRBJ1-5	TRBV7-2	NA	TRBD1	CASSGQGRIIQPQHF	TGTGCCAGCAGCGGACAGGGCCGGATCATTCAGCCCCAGCATTTT
TRBJ2-5	TRBV20-1	few	TRBD2	CSARDSGSVHWETQYF	TGCAGTGCTAGAGATAGCGGGAGCGTTCATTGGGAGACCCAGTACTTC
TRBJ2-1	TRBV6-6	NA	TRBD2	CASSSRLAGYNEQFF	TGTGCCAGCAGTTCTCGACTAGCAGGGTACAATGAGCAGTTCTTC
TRBJ1-6	TRBV5-6	few	TRBD1	CASSFGQGGSPLHF	TGTGCCAGCAGCTTCGGACAGGGAGGCTCACCCCTCCACTTT
TRBJ2-4	TRBV6-2/TRBV6-3	few	NA	CASSGVDNIQYF	TGTGCCAGCAGTGGAGTTGATAACATTCAGTACTTC
TRBJ1-1	TRBV20-1	NA	TRBD1	CSAEGQENTEAFF	TGCAGTGCCGAGGGACAGGAGAACACTGAAGCTTTCTTT
TRBJ1-5	TRBV10-3	NA	NA	CAISVEGGQPQHF	TGTGCCATCAGTGTAGAGGGAGGTCAGCCCCAGCATTTT
TRBJ1-2	TRBV7-2	many	TRBD1	CASSLAGGDYGYTF	TGTGCCAGCAGCTTAGCAGGGGGCGACTATGGCTACACCTTC
TRBJ1-5	TRBV29-1	few	TRBD1	CSVTEGGAQPQHF	TGCAGCGTCACCGAAGGGGGCGCGCAGCCCCAGCATTTT
TRBJ2-1	TRBV23-1	NA	NA	CASSQSPRGAYNEQFF	TGCGCCAGCAGTCAATCCCCCAGGGGGGCCTACAATGAGCAGTTCTTC
TRBJ2-7	TRBV6-5	few	NA	CASSTPGPTAEQYF	TGTGCCAGCAGTACGCCGGGCCCGACGGCCGAGCAGTACTTC
TRBJ1-2	TRBV10-3	few	TRBD1	CAISRPGGAEGYTF	TGTGCCATCAGCCGTCCAGGGGGCGCGGAAGGCTACACCTTC
TRBJ2-5	TRBV7-9	NA	NA	CASSLSVLDQETQYF	TGTGCCAGCAGCTTGTCCGTATTGGACCAAGAGACCCAGTACTTC
TRBJ2-3	TRBV6-5	NA	NA	CASGHGITDTQYF	TGTGCCAGCGGACACGGAATCACAGATACGCAGTATTTT
TRBJ2-7	TRBV6-5	NA	NA	CASSTTGRGVYEQYF	TGTGCCAGCAGTACCACAGGACGAGGGGTCTACGAGCAGTACTTC
TRBJ2-7	TRBV24-1	NA	NA	CATSDPNRSIEQYF	TGTGCCACCAGTGATCCGAACAGGTCGATCGAGCAGTACTTC
TRBJ1-1	TRBV5-1	few	TRBD1	CASSLARGRGNTEAFF	TGCGCCAGCAGCTTGGCGAGGGGGCGAGGGAACACTGAAGCTTTCTTT
TRBJ1-4	TRBV27	few	TRBD1	CASSPLGQGIEKLFF	TGTGCCAGCAGTCCCCTGGGACAGGGTATTGAAAAACTGTTTTTT
TRBJ2-2	TRBV4-1	NA	TRBD2	CASSRPQRGVDGELFF	TGCGCCAGCAGCCGTCCCCAGCGGGGGGTCGACGGGGAGCTGTTTTTT
TRBJ2-5	TRBV6-2/TRBV6-3	NA	NA	CASSYLQGGETQYF	TGTGCCAGCAGTTACCTCCAGGGGGGGGAGACCCAGTACTTC
TRBJ1-5	TRBV19	few	TRBD1	CASTPSKRTGAHQPQHF	TGTGCCAGTACCCCATCCAAGAGGACAGGGGCACATCAGCCCCAGCATTTT
TRBJ2-1	TRBV3-1	many	NA	CASSHLMGGPNEQFF	TGTGCCAGCAGCCACTTGATGGGGGGCCCCAATGAGCAGTTCTTC
TRBJ2-5	TRBV7-2	NA	TRBD1	CASSNRDSRRETQYF	TGTGCCAGCAGCAACCGGGACAGCCGCCGAGAGACCCAGTACTTC
TRBJ1-1	TRBV5-1	few	NA	CASSLTGLDEAFF	TGCGCCAGCAGCTTGACAGGGTTGGATGAAGCTTTCTTT
TRBJ1-1	TRBV20-1	NA	NA	CTHWRGTEAFF	TGCACCCATTGGAGGGGAACTGAAGCTTTCTTT
TRBJ2-7	TRBV29-1	few	NA	CSVPGSSYEQYF	TGCAGCGTCCCAGGGTCCTCCTACGAGCAGTACTTC
TRBJ2-7	TRBV6-5	NA	TRBD1	CASSYGTGRYEQYF	TGTGCCAGCAGTTACGGGACAGGGAGATACGAGCAGTACTTC
TRBJ2-5	TRBV12-3/TRBV12-4	few	TRBD2	CASRSERGAGQETQYF	TGTGCCAGCAGGTCGGAGCGGGGGGCCGGGCAAGAGACCCAGTACTTC
TRBJ1-5	TRBV6-2/TRBV6-3	few	NA	CASSPGYVNRPQHF	TGTGCCAGCAGTCCAGGTTATGTCAATCGGCCCCAGCATTTT
TRBJ1-5	TRBV20-1	NA	NA	CSAQARADNQPQHF	TGCAGTGCCCAAGCCCGGGCAGATAATCAGCCCCAGCATTTT
TRBJ2-1	TRBV20-1	few	TRBD2	CSVKLGLAVNEQFF	TGCAGTGTTAAGTTGGGACTAGCGGTAAATGAGCAGTTCTTC
TRBJ2-1	TRBV5-5	few	NA	CASSFGPLEQFF	TGTGCCAGCAGCTTTGGACCGCTTGAGCAGTTCTTC
TRBJ2-7	TRBV6-6	NA	NA	CASSYVDEYEQYF	TGTGCCAGCAGTTACGTGGACGAGTACGAGCAGTACTTC
TRBJ1-1	TRBV10-2	few	NA	CASSPFPVTEAFF	TGCGCCAGCAGCCCATTTCCCGTCACTGAAGCTTTCTTT
TRBJ2-7	TRBV7-2	few	NA	CASSSPESYEQYF	TGTGCCAGCAGCTCCCCTGAATCCTACGAGCAGTACTTC